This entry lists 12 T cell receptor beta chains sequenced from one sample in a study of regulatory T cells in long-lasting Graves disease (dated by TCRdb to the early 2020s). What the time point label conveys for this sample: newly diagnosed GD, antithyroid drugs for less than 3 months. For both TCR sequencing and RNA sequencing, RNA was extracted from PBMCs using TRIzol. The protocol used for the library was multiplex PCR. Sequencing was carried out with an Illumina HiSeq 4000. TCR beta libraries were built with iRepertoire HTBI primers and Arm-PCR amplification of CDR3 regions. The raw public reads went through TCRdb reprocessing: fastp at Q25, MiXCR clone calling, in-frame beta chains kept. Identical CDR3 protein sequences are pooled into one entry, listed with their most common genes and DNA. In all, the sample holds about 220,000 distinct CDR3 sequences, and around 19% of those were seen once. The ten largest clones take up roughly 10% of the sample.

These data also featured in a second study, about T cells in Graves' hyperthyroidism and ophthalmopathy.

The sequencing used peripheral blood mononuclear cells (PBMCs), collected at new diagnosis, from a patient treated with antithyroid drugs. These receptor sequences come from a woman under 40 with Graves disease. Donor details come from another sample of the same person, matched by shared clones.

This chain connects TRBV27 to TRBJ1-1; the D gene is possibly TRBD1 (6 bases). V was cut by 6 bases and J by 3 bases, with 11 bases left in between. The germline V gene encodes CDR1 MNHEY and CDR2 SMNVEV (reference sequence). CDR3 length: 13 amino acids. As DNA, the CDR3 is TGTGCCAGCAGAAAAGGGGGGGACACTGAAGCTTTCTTT. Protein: CASRKGGDTEAFF.

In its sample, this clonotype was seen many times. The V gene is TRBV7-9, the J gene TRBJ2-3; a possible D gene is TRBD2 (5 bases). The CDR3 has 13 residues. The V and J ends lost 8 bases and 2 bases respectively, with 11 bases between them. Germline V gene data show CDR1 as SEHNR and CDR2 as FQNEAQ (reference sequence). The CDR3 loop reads CASGTGNTDTQYF. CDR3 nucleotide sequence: TGTGCCAGCGGCACGGGGAACACAGATACGCAGTATTTT. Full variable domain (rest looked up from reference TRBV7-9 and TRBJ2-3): DTGVSQNPRHKITKRGQNVTFRCDPISEHNRLYWYRQTLGQGPEFLTYFQNEAQLEKSRLLSDRFSAERPKGSFSTLEIQRTEQGDSAMYLCASGTGNTDTQYFGPGTRLTVL.

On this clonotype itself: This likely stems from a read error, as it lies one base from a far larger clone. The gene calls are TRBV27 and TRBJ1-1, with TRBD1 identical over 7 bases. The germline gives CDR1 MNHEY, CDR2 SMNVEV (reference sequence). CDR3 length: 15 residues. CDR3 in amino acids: CTSRERRGRSPEAFF. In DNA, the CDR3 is TGTACCAGCAGGGAAAGGAGGGGGCGAAGCCCTGAAGCTTTCTTT.

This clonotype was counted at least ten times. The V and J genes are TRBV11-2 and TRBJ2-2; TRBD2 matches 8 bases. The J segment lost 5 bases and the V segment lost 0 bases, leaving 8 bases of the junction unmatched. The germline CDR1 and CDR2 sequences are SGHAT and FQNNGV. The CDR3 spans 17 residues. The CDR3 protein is CASSLERSGSRTGELFF. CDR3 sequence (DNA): TGTGCCAGCAGCTTAGAGAGGAGCGGGAGTAGGACCGGGGAGCTGTTTTTT.

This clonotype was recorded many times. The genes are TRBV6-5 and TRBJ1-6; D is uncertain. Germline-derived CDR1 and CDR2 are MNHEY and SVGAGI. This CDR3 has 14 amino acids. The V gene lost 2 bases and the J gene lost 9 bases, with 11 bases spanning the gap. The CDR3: CASSYGPRSSPLHF. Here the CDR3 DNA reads TGTGCCAGCAGTTACGGGCCTCGGAGTTCACCCCTCCACTTT.

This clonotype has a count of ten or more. CDR3 nucleotides: TGCAGTGCTAGTGAACCGGCTTGGGGGGCTTTCTTT. Its protein product is CSASEPAWGAFF. The V gene is TRBV20-1, the J gene TRBJ1-1; TRBD1 might be the D (5 bases). Trimming stripped 3 bases from V and 11 bases from J, with 16 bases between. The germline gives CDR1 DFQATT, CDR2 SNEGSKA (reference sequence). The CDR3 loop spans 12 amino acids.

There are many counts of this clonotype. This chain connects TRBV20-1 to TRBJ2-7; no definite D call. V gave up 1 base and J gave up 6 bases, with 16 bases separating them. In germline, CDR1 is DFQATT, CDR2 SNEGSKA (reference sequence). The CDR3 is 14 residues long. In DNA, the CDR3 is TGCAGTGCTAGAGCCCCGGCCTCACCGGGCGAGCAGTACTTC. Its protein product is CSARAPASPGEQYF.

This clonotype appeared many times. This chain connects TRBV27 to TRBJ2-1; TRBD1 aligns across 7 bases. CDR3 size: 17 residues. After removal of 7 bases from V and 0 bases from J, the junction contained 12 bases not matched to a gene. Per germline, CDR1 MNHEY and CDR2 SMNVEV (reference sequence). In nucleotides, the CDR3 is TGTGCCAGCATCGACAGGGTTCACTTAAGCTCCTACAATGAGCAGTTCTTC. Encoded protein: CASIDRVHLSSYNEQFF.

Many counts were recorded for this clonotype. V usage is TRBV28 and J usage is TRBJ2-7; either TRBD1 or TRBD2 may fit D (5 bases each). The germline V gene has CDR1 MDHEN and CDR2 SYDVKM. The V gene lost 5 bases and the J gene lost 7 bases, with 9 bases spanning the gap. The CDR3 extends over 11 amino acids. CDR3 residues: CASSRGEEQYF. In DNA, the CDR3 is TGTGCCAGCAGTCGGGGCGAGGAGCAGTACTTC.

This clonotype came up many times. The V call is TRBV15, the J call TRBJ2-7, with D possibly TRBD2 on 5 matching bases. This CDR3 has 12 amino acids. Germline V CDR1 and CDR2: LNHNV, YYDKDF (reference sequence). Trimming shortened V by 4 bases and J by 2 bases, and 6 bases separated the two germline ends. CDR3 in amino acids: CATSIGAYEQYF. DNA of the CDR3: TGTGCCACCAGCATCGGGGCCTACGAGCAGTACTTC.

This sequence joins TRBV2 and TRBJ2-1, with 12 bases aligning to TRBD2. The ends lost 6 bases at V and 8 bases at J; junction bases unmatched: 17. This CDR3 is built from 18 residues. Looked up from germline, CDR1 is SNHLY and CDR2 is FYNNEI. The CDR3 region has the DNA TGTGCCAGCAGCTCCACCGGAGAACTAGCGGGAGGAGTAGATGAGCAGTTCTTC. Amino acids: CASSSTGELAGGVDEQFF.

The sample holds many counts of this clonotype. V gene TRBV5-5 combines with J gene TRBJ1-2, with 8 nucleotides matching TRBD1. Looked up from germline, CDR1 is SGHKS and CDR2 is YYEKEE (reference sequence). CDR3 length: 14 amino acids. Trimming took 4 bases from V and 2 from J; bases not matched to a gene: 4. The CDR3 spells CASSMDRANYGYTF. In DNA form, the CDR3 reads TGTGCCAGCAGCATGGACAGGGCCAACTATGGCTACACCTTC.